The rows below give T cell receptor beta chains drawn from one sample of a study of response to subunit inactivated influenza vaccine. In TCRdb, the RT-PCR reads were re-called with MiXCR into one record per CDR3 protein. The sample includes around 570,000 distinct CDR3 sequences, 11% of them seen just once. These data were likewise used in another study, on T cells expressing NK-cell markers.

This specimen was PBMCs from blood, taken on the day of vaccination. Every receptor here comes from a man in his fifties or sixties who received an inactivated influenza vaccine. Both conserved end residues are part of each CDR3. A D gene is named only where the DNA matches it firmly. Clone size is not always given. Where it is, it says once, few, many or a class for expanded clones.

V gene	D gene	clone size	J gene	CDR3 protein	CDR3 DNA
TRBV4-3	-	-	TRBJ2-4	CASSRMGLAKNIQYF	TGCGCCAGCAGCCGGATGGGACTAGCCAAAAACATTCAGTACTTC
TRBV28	TRBD2	few	TRBJ2-3	CASSPPGGGTDTQYF	TGTGCCAGCAGTCCACCGGGGGGGGGCACAGATACGCAGTATTTT
TRBV20-1	TRBD2	many	TRBJ2-1	CSAVVSGSGLYNEQFF	TGCAGTGCCGTAGTCAGCGGGAGTGGCCTTTACAATGAGCAGTTCTTC
TRBV9	TRBD2	few	TRBJ2-1	CASSVPSGSILGRGNEQFF	TGTGCCAGCAGCGTTCCTAGCGGGAGTATTCTAGGGAGGGGCAATGAGCAGTTCTTC
TRBV7-2	-	many	TRBJ1-1	CASSLAPSIPTRMNTEAFF	TGTGCCAGCAGCTTAGCGCCGTCTATACCTACTCGAATGAACACTGAAGCTTTCTTT
TRBV20-1	TRBD2	few	TRBJ2-3	CSAVGGAASDTQYF	TGCAGTGCTGTGGGAGGGGCCGCTTCAGATACGCAGTATTTT
TRBV7-2	TRBD1	few	TRBJ2-3	CASSPGTGYRDTQYF	TGTGCCAGCAGTCCCGGGACAGGGTATCGAGATACGCAGTATTTT
TRBV29-1	TRBD1	many	TRBJ2-1	CSITTGVEQFF	TGCAGCATTACAACAGGGGTTGAGCAGTTCTTC
TRBV10-3	-	few	TRBJ2-2	CAIRGRETTGELFF	TGTGCCATCAGGGGCAGGGAAACCACCGGGGAGCTGTTTTTT
TRBV7-2	-	-	TRBJ1-2	CASSLELHPENYGYTF	TGTGCCAGCAGCTTAGAGCTCCACCCGGAAAACTATGGCTACACCTTC
TRBV10-2	-	few	TRBJ2-3	CASSDAFSRTDTQYF	TGCGCCAGCAGTGACGCGTTCTCCCGAACAGATACGCAGTATTTT
TRBV12-3/TRBV12-4	TRBD2	-	TRBJ2-2	CASSFSGGADTGELFF	TGTGCCAGCAGTTTTTCGGGGGGGGCCGATACCGGGGAGCTGTTTTTT
TRBV7-8	TRBD2	-	TRBJ2-7	CASSSTLADEQYF	TGTGCCAGCAGCTCAACGCTAGCGGACGAGCAGTACTTC
TRBV6-1	-	-	TRBJ1-5	CASSILRQSDQHF	TGTGCCAGCAGTATCCTCCGACAGTCGGACCAGCATTTT
TRBV30	-	-	TRBJ1-1	CAWTSAGPRNTEAFF	TGTGCCTGGACCTCCGCGGGACCTAGGAACACTGAAGCTTTCTTT
TRBV4-3	TRBD1	few	TRBJ2-4	CASSQAGTEKNIQYF	TGCGCCAGCAGCCAAGCCGGGACAGAAAAAAACATTCAGTACTTC
TRBV29-1	TRBD1	-	TRBJ2-5	CSVDSRGETQYF	TGCAGCGTTGATAGCAGGGGGGAGACCCAGTACTTC
TRBV11-2	-	many	TRBJ1-2	CASSFLGNRGYTF	TGTGCCAGCAGCTTCCTAGGGAATCGAGGCTACACCTTC
TRBV20-1	-	many	TRBJ2-3	CSANSGQGGTDTQYF	TGCAGTGCTAATTCAGGGCAGGGAGGCACAGATACGCAGTATTTT
TRBV5-1	-	-	TRBJ1-5	CAIPEGVVNQPQHF	TGCGCCATCCCCGAAGGGGTGGTGAATCAGCCCCAGCATTTT
TRBV20-1	TRBD2	-	TRBJ2-7	CSARVAGAAYEQYF	TGCAGTGCTAGGGTAGCGGGAGCGGCCTACGAGCAGTACTTC
TRBV6-5	TRBD1	few	TRBJ1-1	CASSFTGTGNTEAFF	TGTGCCAGCAGTTTCACCGGGACAGGGAACACTGAAGCTTTCTTT
TRBV7-9	TRBD1	few	TRBJ1-2	CASSLQGAKGYTF	TGTGCCAGCAGCTTACAGGGGGCCAAAGGCTACACCTTC
TRBV12-3/TRBV12-4	-	few	TRBJ2-3	CASRRGVPADTQYF	TGTGCCAGCAGGCGGGGTGTTCCCGCAGATACGCAGTATTTT
TRBV3-1	-	-	TRBJ1-5	CASSQGQEVWQPQHF	TGTGCCAGCAGCCAAGGGCAAGAGGTCTGGCAGCCCCAGCATTTT
TRBV5-1	-	few	TRBJ2-5	CASSLEVFETETQYF	TGCGCCAGCAGCTTGGAAGTGTTCGAGACAGAGACCCAGTACTTC
TRBV4-2	-	few	TRBJ2-1	CASGGIQGYNEQFF	TGTGCCAGCGGGGGCATCCAGGGGTACAATGAGCAGTTCTTC
TRBV13	-	few	TRBJ1-2	CASSLGGGSFSGGYTF	TGTGCCAGCAGCTTAGGTGGGGGATCGTTTTCTGGTGGCTACACCTTC
TRBV6-1	-	-	TRBJ2-5	CASSISNSRQETQYF	TGTGCCAGCAGTATTTCAAACTCCCGTCAAGAGACCCAGTACTTC
TRBV18	-	few	TRBJ2-1	CASSPPSQGAYNEQFF	TGTGCCAGCTCACCACCGAGTCAGGGCGCCTACAATGAGCAGTTCTTC
TRBV5-1	TRBD2	-	TRBJ2-3	CASSLPGPSGITDTQYF	TGCGCCAGCAGCTTGCCCGGGCCTAGCGGGATCACAGATACGCAGTATTTT
TRBV27	-	-	TRBJ2-7	CASSLLGQGRYEQYF	TGTGCCAGCAGTTTACTCGGGCAGGGGAGGTACGAGCAGTACTTC
TRBV5-1	-	-	TRBJ2-7	CASSLVASPLRESSYEQYF	TGCGCCAGCAGCTTGGTTGCTAGTCCTTTAAGGGAATCATCCTACGAGCAGTACTTC
TRBV7-8	-	few	TRBJ2-7	CASSGGINYEQYF	TGTGCCAGCAGCGGCGGCATAAACTACGAGCAGTACTTC
TRBV7-2	TRBD1	-	TRBJ1-2	CASSAWTGGHYGYTF	TGTGCCAGCAGCGCGTGGACAGGGGGCCACTATGGCTACACCTTC
TRBV10-3	TRBD2	-	TRBJ2-3	CAIRGLAGGRDTQYF	TGTGCCATCAGGGGACTAGCGGGAGGCCGGGATACGCAGTATTTT
TRBV5-1	-	-	TRBJ2-3	CASSVQQGSTDTQYF	TGCGCCAGCAGCGTTCAACAGGGAAGCACAGATACGCAGTATTTT
TRBV14	TRBD1	-	TRBJ1-1	CASSPYRGESFF	TGTGCCAGCAGCCCCTACAGGGGGGAGTCTTTCTTT
TRBV20-1	TRBD1	-	TRBJ2-7	CSARDLYRGQYEQYF	TGCAGTGCTAGAGATCTTTATAGGGGGCAGTACGAGCAGTACTTC
TRBV4-1	TRBD1	many	TRBJ1-2	CASSQPRTGGYGYTF	TGCGCCAGCAGCCAACCCCGGACAGGGGGCTATGGCTACACCTTC
TRBV9	TRBD2	-	TRBJ2-2	CASSAGLVSTGELFF	TGTGCCAGCAGCGCGGGACTAGTAAGCACCGGGGAGCTGTTTTTT
TRBV20-1	TRBD2	few	TRBJ2-1	CSARDILAGEHNEQFF	TGCAGTGCTAGAGATATACTAGCGGGAGAGCACAATGAGCAGTTCTTC
TRBV6-6	-	-	TRBJ2-5	CASSPGTIVTQYF	TGTGCCAGCAGTCCCGGGACAATCGTGACCCAGTACTTC
TRBV2	-	few	TRBJ1-2	CASSHRTVPGYTF	TGTGCCAGCAGTCATAGGACAGTCCCTGGCTACACCTTC
TRBV7-2	-	few	TRBJ2-1	CASSLREGENEQFF	TGTGCCAGCAGCTTGAGGGAGGGGGAAAATGAGCAGTTCTTC
TRBV20-1	-	many	TRBJ2-3	CSARDPKRNTDTQYF	TGCAGTGCTAGAGATCCCAAGCGGAACACAGATACGCAGTATTTT
TRBV27	-	-	TRBJ2-1	CASSFPPGNEQFF	TGTGCCAGCAGTTTCCCCCCCGGCAATGAGCAGTTCTTC
TRBV24-1	-	-	TRBJ2-5	CATSDSGTPVSTQYF	TGTGCCACCAGTGATTCCGGGACTCCGGTTTCGACCCAGTACTTC
TRBV20-1	-	few	TRBJ2-3	CSASWTNGRTDTQYF	TGCAGTGCTTCCTGGACAAACGGGCGCACAGATACGCAGTATTTT
TRBV12-3/TRBV12-4	-	many	TRBJ1-1	CASSPQGPRRNLNTEAFF	TGTGCCAGCAGTCCTCAGGGGCCTCGGCGAAACTTGAACACTGAAGCTTTCTTT